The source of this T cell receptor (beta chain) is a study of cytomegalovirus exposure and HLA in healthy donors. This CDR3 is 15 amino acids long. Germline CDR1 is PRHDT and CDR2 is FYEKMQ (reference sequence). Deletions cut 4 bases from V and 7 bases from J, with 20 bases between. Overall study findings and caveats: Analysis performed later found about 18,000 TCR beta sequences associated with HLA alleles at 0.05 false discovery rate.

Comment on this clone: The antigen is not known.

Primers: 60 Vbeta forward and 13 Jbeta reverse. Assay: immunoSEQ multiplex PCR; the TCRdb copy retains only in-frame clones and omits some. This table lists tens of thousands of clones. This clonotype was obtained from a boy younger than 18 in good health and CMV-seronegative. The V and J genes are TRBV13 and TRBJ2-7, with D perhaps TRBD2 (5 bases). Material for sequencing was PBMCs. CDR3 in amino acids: CASSSSDLPSTEQYF. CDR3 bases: TGTGCCAGCAGCTCCTCGGACTTACCTTCTACGGAGCAGTACTTC.